This TCR beta chain stems from a study of blood T cell repertoires in COVID-19. Study at large: The United States, Italy and Spain were the sources of the acute and convalescent COVID-19 samples. PBMCs, B-cell-depleted T cells, or T cells provided the cDNA or gDNA that made up the material.

Original processing methods: How many nucleated cells were present was estimated from reference gene primer amplification. Clones were read by immunoSEQ multiplex PCR, and TCRdb kept only the in-frame ones, dropping some. D and trimming come from the DNA, and the V and J calls and clone size come from that table. Of roughly 70,000 clones listed, about 88% are singletons. The CDR3 extends over 13 amino acids. Trimming pared 3 bases from V and 6 bases from J, leaving 11 bases between. Sequencing input: peripheral blood. The TCR comes from a man of 80 years or more with acute or convalescent COVID-19. The chain has TRBV12-3 or TRBV12-4 and TRBJ1-2, with D tentatively TRBD1 (5 bases). This chain's CDR3 is CASSFWGGDGYTF. The CDR3 nucleotides are TGTGCCAGCAGTTTTTGGGGCGGCGATGGCTACACCTTC.